The 21 T cell receptor beta chains below were found in one sample sequenced in a study of cytomegalovirus exposure and HLA in healthy donors. PCR used 60 Vbeta primers and 13 Jbeta primers. Data came from immunoSEQ multiplex PCR; TCRdb stores just in-frame clones and leaves some out. The repertoire holds 130,000 to 150,000 clones, with approximately 80% as singletons. The sequencing input was PBMCs. The receptors stem from a woman in her fifties or sixties in good health and CMV-seropositive.

This chain links TRBV19 with TRBJ2-7; 9 nucleotides align to TRBD1. The CDR3 extends over 14 amino acids. Germline CDR1 reads LNHDA; CDR2 reads SQIVND (reference sequence). The J segment lost 7 bases and the V segment lost 9 bases, leaving 13 bases of the junction unmatched. DNA of the CDR3: TGTGCCAGCTCACCGGGACAGGGAATTGGAGAGCAGTACTTC. Translating it yields CASSPGQGIGEQYF.

The chain links TRBV10-3 to TRBJ2-3; the D gene is possibly TRBD1 (8 bases). The CDR3 sequence is 16 residues long. Germline loops: CDR1 ENHRY, CDR2 SYGVKD. V was clipped by 7 bases and J by 0 bases, with 17 bases between them. The CDR3 sequence: CAITRTGRASTDTQYF. The CDR3 DNA is TGTGCCATCACCCGGACAGGGAGGGCTAGCACAGATACGCAGTATTTT.

This CDR3 is CASSLDRAAHQPQHF. The CDR3 DNA sequence: TGTGCCAGCAGCTTGGACAGGGCGGCCCATCAGCCCCAGCATTTT. The chain links TRBV5-4 to TRBJ1-5; tentative D call: TRBD1 (6 bases). The CDR3 loop spans 15 amino acids. CDR1 is SGHNT, CDR2 YYREEE, per germline (reference sequence). Trimming cost V 0 bases and J 5 bases, with 12 bases left between them.

This chain links TRBV2 with TRBJ1-1; 7 positions agree with TRBD1. V lost 4 bases to trimming and J lost 0 bases; unmatched junction nucleotides: 5. Germline V CDR1 and CDR2: SNHLY, FYNNEI. The CDR3 runs 15 residues. The CDR3: CASSGPGTVNTEAFF. The DNA for the CDR3 is TGTGCCAGCAGTGGCCCCGGGACAGTGAACACTGAAGCTTTCTTT.

The chain has TRBV2 and TRBJ1-6; 8 bases align to TRBD1. Losses at the gene ends were 6 bases for V and 12 bases for J; bases not matched to a gene: 13. The CDR3 loop spans 15 amino acids. CDR1 and CDR2 (germline): SNHLY, FYNNEI. Here the CDR3 DNA reads TGTGCCAGCAGCCCTGTCCCGGGACAGGTCAGACCCCTCCACTTT. As protein: CASSPVPGQVRPLHF.

The genes are TRBV29-1 and TRBJ2-1; 8 bases map to TRBD1. Trimming cost V 6 bases and J 8 bases; bases outside gene matches: 3. There are 11 residues in the CDR3. The germline gives CDR1 SQVTM, CDR2 ANQGSEA. The CDR3 coding sequence is TGCAGCGTGGACAGGGTCGATGAGCAGTTCTTC. It codes for CSVDRVDEQFF.

This chain's CDR3 is CASSQDSHNEQFF. The CDR3 nucleotides are TGTGCCAGCAGTCAGGACAGCCACAATGAGCAGTTCTTC. This sequence joins TRBV2 and TRBJ2-1, with D maybe TRBD1 (6 bases). Germline CDR1 reads SNHLY; CDR2 reads FYNNEI. Trimming removed 5 bases at V and 5 bases at J, with 10 bases between. This CDR3 has 13 residues.

The CDR3 spells CASSVEGGRGGSYNEQFF. CDR3 bases: TGTGCCAGCAGCGTAGAGGGGGGGAGGGGGGGCTCCTACAATGAGCAGTTCTTC. The chain combines TRBV9 with TRBJ2-1; weak D call: TRBD2 (7 bases). From germline, CDR1 is SGDLS and CDR2 YYNGEE. CDR3 size: 18 residues. V lost 0 bases and J lost 0, with 16 bases in between.

The chain uses TRBV11-3 and TRBJ2-1; TRBD1 agrees at 8 bases. With 5 bases clipped from V and 4 bases from J, the junction kept 1 base outside the gene matches. CDR3 length: 13 residues. Germline V CDR1 and CDR2: SGHNT, YENEEA. The CDR3 loop is CASSRTGYNEQFF. DNA of the CDR3: TGTGCCAGCAGCCGGACAGGGTACAATGAGCAGTTCTTC.

This CDR3 is CASSLEQGRYEQYF. Written as DNA, the CDR3 is TGTGCCAGCAGCTTAGAACAGGGAAGGTACGAGCAGTACTTC. V usage is TRBV11-1 and J usage is TRBJ2-5; possibly TRBD1 for D (6 bases). The J call may be in error: the DNA end matches TRBJ2-7 better. Germline V CDR1 and CDR2: SGHAT, FQDESV (reference sequence). This CDR3 contains 14 residues.

The chain uses TRBV29-1 and TRBJ1-1; D remains ambiguous. The length of the CDR3 is 12 residues. Between the trimmed V and J ends, which lost 4 bases and 0 bases, there was a span of 6 bases. Germline values: CDR1 SQVTM, CDR2 ANQGSEA. The CDR3 spells CSVVPMNTEAFF. The CDR3 nucleotides read TGCAGCGTTGTCCCCATGAACACTGAAGCTTTCTTT. The variable domain in full, completed from reference TRBV29-1 and TRBJ1-1, reads SAVISQKPSRDICQRGTSLTIQCQVDSQVTMMFWYRQQPGQSLTLIATANQGSEATYESGFVIDKFPISRPNLTFSTLTVSNMSPEDSSIYLCSVVPMNTEAFFGQGTRLTVV.

V is TRBV29-1 and J is TRBJ1-2; TRBD1 matches at 8 bases. The germline V gene encodes CDR1 SQVTM and CDR2 ANQGSEA. V was pared by 7 bases and J by 5 bases, with 3 bases of the junction left unmatched. This CDR3 has 11 amino acids. CDR3 in DNA: TGCAGCGCGGACAGGGATTATGGCTACACCTTC. It is translated as CSADRDYGYTF.

The rearrangement uses TRBV7-8 and TRBJ2-3; 10 nucleotides align to TRBD2. This CDR3 comprises 15 residues. CDR1 is SGHVS and CDR2 is FQNEAQ in the germline V gene. Losses at the gene ends were 3 bases for V and 7 bases for J; bases not matched to a gene: 7. The CDR3 nucleotides read TGTGCCAGCAGCTTGGAGCGGGGGGGCGGACATACGCAGTATTTT. It specifies CASSLERGGGHTQYF.

This chain uses TRBV5-1 with TRBJ1-4; TRBD1 might be the D (6 bases). CDR3 size: 14 residues. Per germline, CDR1 SGHRS and CDR2 YFSETQ. V lost 3 bases, J lost 4 bases, and 10 bases lay in between. The CDR3 loop reads CASSWQGHNEKLFF. DNA for the CDR3: TGCGCCAGCAGCTGGCAGGGGCATAATGAAAAACTGTTTTTT.

The V gene is TRBV18, the J gene TRBJ1-1, with no clear D. The V end was cut by 6 bases, the J end by 7 bases, with 9 bases between. The CDR3 has 11 amino acids. Germline lookup yields CDR1 KGHSH and CDR2 LQKENI. CDR3 nucleotide sequence: TGTGCCAGCTCCCGAGGGCTTGAAGCTTTCTTT. It is translated as CASSRGLEAFF.

This sequence joins TRBV28 and TRBJ1-1; D is unresolved. The CDR3 is 14 amino acids. Per the germline V gene, CDR1 is MDHEN and CDR2 is SYDVKM. V was trimmed by 2 bases and J by 1 base, leaving 8 bases between them. CDR3 region: CASSLERRNTEAFF. For the CDR3, the DNA is TGTGCCAGCAGTTTAGAGCGTCGGAACACTGAAGCTTTCTTT. The complete variable domain, with remaining parts taken from reference TRBV28 and TRBJ1-1, reads DVKVTQSSRYLVKRTGEKVFLECVQDMDHENMFWYRQDPGLGLRLIYFSYDVKMKEKGDIPEGYSVSREKKERFSLILESASTNQTSMYLCASSLERRNTEAFFGQGTRLTVV.

V is TRBV7-8 and J is TRBJ2-3; D remains unclear. Germline values: CDR1 SGHVS, CDR2 FQNEAQ. V was shortened by 2 bases and J by 4 bases, with 4 bases between the two germline ends. This CDR3 contains 12 residues. The CDR3, as DNA: TGTGCCAGCAGCTTATTCTCAGATACGCAGTATTTT. Amino acids: CASSLFSDTQYF.

For the CDR3, the DNA is TGTGCCAGCAGCTTAGCACAGTTCACCGGGGAGCTGTTTTTT. Encoded protein: CASSLAQFTGELFF. This chain connects TRBV7-6 to TRBJ2-2; D is ambiguous. The length of the CDR3 is 14 residues. V lost 0 bases and J lost 4, with 6 bases in between. Looked up from germline, CDR1 is SGHVS and CDR2 is FNYEAQ. Full variable domain (rest looked up from reference TRBV7-6 and TRBJ2-2): GAGVSQSPRYKVTKRGQDVALRCDPISGHVSLYWYRQALGQGPEFLTYFNYEAQQDKSGLPNDRFSAERPEGSISTLTIQRTEQRDSAMYRCASSLAQFTGELFFGEGSRLTVL.

This rearrangement joins TRBV18 to TRBJ1-6; maybe TRBD1 (6 bases). Per the germline V gene, CDR1 is KGHSH and CDR2 is LQKENI. The V gene lost 2 bases and the J gene lost 10 bases, with 15 bases spanning the gap. CDR3 length: 15 amino acids. The CDR3 coding sequence is TGTGCCAGCTCACCAGCTCCAGGACAGCCATCACCCCTCCACTTT. It specifies CASSPAPGQPSPLHF. The whole variable domain, filled in from reference TRBV18 and TRBJ1-6, reads NAGVMQNPRHLVRRRGQEARLRCSPMKGHSHVYWYRQLPEEGLKFMVYLQKENIIDESGMPKERFSAEFPKEGPSILRIQQVVRGDSAAYFCASSPAPGQPSPLHFGNGTRLTVT.

This chain links TRBV11-2 with TRBJ2-7; 7 nucleotides agree with TRBD1. CDR3 length: 15 residues. The ends lost 5 bases at V and 4 bases at J; junction bases unmatched: 11. Germline V CDR1 and CDR2: SGHAT, FQNNGV. CDR3 protein: CASSLGVQGLYEQYF. As DNA, the CDR3 is TGTGCCAGCAGCCTCGGCGTACAGGGGTTATACGAGCAGTACTTC.

For the CDR3, the DNA is TGCGCCAGCAGCCAAGTCGAGGGGGGGCCCTCCTACAATGAGCAGTTCTTC. It encodes CASSQVEGGPSYNEQFF. V gene TRBV4-1 combines with J gene TRBJ2-1, with D possibly matching TRBD2 (7 bases). V lost 1 base and J lost 0, with 13 bases in between. Germline V gene sequence: CDR1 MGHRA, CDR2 YSYEKL. This CDR3 has 17 residues.